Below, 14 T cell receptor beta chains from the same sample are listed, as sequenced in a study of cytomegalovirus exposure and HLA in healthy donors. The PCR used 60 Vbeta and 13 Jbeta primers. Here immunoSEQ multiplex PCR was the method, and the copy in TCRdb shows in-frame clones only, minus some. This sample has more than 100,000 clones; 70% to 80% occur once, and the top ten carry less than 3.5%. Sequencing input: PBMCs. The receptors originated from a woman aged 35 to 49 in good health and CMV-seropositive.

The CDR3 DNA reads TGTGCCAGCAGTGACGGGGTTTCAGAGACCCAGTACTTC. It specifies CASSDGVSETQYF. The chain is built from TRBV2 and TRBJ2-5, with TRBD2 as a possible D gene (5 bases). This CDR3 has 13 amino acids. V shed 3 bases and J shed 4 bases, with 9 bases lying between them. The V gene's germline CDR1 is SNHLY and CDR2 FYNNEI.

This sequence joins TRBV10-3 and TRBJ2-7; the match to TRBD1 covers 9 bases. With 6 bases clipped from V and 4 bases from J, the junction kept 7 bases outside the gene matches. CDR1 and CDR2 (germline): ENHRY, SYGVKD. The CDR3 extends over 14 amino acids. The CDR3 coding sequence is TGTGCCATCAGGGCCGGGACAGGGAAATACGAGCAGTACTTC. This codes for CAIRAGTGKYEQYF.

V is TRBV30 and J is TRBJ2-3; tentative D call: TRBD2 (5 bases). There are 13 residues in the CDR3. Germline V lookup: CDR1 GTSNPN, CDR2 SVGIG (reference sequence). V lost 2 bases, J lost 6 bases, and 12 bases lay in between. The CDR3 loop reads CAWSSGSSDTQYF. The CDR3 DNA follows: TGTGCCTGGAGTAGCGGTAGCTCCGATACGCAGTATTTT.

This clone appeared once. The CDR3 sequence: CASSRVHNEKLFF. The CDR3 coding sequence is TGTGCCAGCTCCCGGGTCCATAATGAAAAACTGTTTTTT. The gene calls are TRBV18 and TRBJ1-4; D is uncertain. Trimming removed 6 bases at V and 4 bases at J, with 9 bases between. The CDR3 loop spans 13 amino acids. Germline V gene data show CDR1 as KGHSH and CDR2 as LQKENI.

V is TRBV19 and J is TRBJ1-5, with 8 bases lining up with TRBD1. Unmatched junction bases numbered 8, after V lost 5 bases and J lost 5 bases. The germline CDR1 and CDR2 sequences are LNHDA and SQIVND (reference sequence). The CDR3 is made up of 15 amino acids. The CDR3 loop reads CASSPRGTGYQPQHF. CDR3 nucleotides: TGTGCCAGTAGTCCACGGGGGACAGGATATCAGCCCCAGCATTTT.

CDR3 coding DNA: TGTGCCAGTAGTATGAGGTCCCCGGGACAGGGGGACTATGGCTACACCTTC. Translation gives CASSMRSPGQGDYGYTF. This chain uses TRBV19 with TRBJ1-2, with 11 positions matching TRBD1. In germline, CDR1 is LNHDA, CDR2 SQIVND (reference sequence). J lost 3 bases, V lost 3 bases, and 9 bases had no gene match. The CDR3 sequence is 17 residues long.

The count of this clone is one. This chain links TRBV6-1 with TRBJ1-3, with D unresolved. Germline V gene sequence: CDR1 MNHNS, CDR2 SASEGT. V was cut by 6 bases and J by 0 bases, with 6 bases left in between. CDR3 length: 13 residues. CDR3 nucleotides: TGTGCCAGCAGGTGGAGCTCTGGAAACACCATATATTTT. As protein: CASRWSSGNTIYF.

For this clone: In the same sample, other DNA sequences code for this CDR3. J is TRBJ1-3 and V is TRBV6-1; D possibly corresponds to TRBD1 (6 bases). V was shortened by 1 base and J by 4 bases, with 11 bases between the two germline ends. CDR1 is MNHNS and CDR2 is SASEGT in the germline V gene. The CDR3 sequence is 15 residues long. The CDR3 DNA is TGTGCCAGCAGTGAAGTAGGGGGAAGAGGAAACACCATATATTTT. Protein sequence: CASSEVGGRGNTIYF.

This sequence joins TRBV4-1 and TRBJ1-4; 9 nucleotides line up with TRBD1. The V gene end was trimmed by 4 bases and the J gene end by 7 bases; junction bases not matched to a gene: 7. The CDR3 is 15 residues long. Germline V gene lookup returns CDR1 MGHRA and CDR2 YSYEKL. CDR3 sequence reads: CASSRDDRGGEKLFF. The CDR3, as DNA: TGCGCCAGCAGCCGAGACGACAGGGGGGGTGAAAAACTGTTTTTT.

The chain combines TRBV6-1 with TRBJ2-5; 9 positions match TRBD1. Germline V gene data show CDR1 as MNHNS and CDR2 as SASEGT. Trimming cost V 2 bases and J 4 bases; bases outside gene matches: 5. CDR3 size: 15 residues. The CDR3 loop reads CASSEIDRGGETQYF. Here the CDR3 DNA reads TGTGCCAGCAGTGAAATAGACAGGGGGGGAGAGACCCAGTACTTC.

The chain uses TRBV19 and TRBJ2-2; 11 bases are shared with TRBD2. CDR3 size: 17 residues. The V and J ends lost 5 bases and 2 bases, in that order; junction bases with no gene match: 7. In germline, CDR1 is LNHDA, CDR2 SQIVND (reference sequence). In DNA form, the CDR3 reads TGTGCCAGTAGTTGGGGAGGGACTAGCGGAAACACCGGGGAGCTGTTTTTT. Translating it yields CASSWGGTSGNTGELFF.

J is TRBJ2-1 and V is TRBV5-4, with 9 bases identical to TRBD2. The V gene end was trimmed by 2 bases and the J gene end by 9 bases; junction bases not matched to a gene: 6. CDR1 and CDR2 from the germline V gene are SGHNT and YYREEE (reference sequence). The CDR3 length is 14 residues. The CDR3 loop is CASSFAGGPGEQFF. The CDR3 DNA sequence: TGTGCCAGCAGCTTTGCGGGGGGGCCGGGTGAGCAGTTCTTC. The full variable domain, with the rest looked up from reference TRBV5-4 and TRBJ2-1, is ETGVTQSPTHLIKTRGQQVTLRCSSQSGHNTVSWYQQALGQGPQFIFQYYREEENGRGNFPPRFSGLQFPNYSSELNVNALELDDSALYLCASSFAGGPGEQFFGPGTRLTVL.

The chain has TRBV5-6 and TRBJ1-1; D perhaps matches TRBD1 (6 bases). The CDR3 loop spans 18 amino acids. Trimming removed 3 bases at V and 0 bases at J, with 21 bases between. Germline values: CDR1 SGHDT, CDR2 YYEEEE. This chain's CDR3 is CASSSRGGGGELNTEAFF. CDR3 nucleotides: TGTGCCAGCAGCTCGAGGGGGGGTGGGGGAGAACTGAACACTGAAGCTTTCTTT.

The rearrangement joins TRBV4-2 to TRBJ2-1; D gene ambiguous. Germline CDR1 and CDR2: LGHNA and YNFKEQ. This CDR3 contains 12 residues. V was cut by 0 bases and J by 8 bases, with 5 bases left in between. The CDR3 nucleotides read TGTGCCAGCAGCCAAGATATGTATGAGCAGTTCTTC. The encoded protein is CASSQDMYEQFF.